These 4 T cell receptor beta chains were all obtained from the same sample, sequenced in a study of T-cell reconstitution after alpha-beta-depleted transplantation in children. Construction of the TCRbeta library involved unique molecular identifiers. MiXCR, applied by TCRdb to the PCR reads, yields one record per CDR3 protein. Counted here are approximately 800,000 distinct CDR3 sequences, under 20% occurring once; the ten biggest clones make up approximately 5%. The source was PBMCs, mostly from graft donor cells, collected 360 days after TCRalphabeta/CD19-depleted stem cell transplant. These receptors were obtained from a male patient between 5 and 17 years old who had a stem cell transplant for acute lymphoblastic leukemia, so the T cells may come from the graft donor.

A few counts support this clonotype. The chain combines TRBV5-1 with TRBJ2-3; unclear D gene. V was trimmed by 4 bases and J by 4 bases, leaving 22 bases between them. The CDR3 contains 17 residues. Germline V gives CDR1 SGHRS, CDR2 YFSETQ. The chain's CDR3 is CASSPLRTPRKADTQYF. CDR3 sequence (DNA): TGCGCCAGCAGCCCTCTCCGAACACCACGGAAGGCAGATACGCAGTATTTT.

V and J are TRBV2 and TRBJ2-4; tentatively, D is TRBD2 (8 bases). The CDR3 sequence is 16 residues long. V lost 2 bases and J lost 2, with 13 bases in between. Germline V gives CDR1 SNHLY, CDR2 FYNNEI. The CDR3 sequence is CASSESGGGTKNIQYF. The CDR3 region has the DNA TGTGCCAGCAGTGAATCGGGAGGGGGCACCAAAAACATTCAGTACTTC.

The chain recombines TRBV7-9 with TRBJ2-1, with TRBD1 identical over 7 bases. This CDR3 spans 14 amino acids. Germline CDR1 is SEHNR and CDR2 is FQNEAQ (reference sequence). The trim removed 3 bases at V and 5 bases at J, leaving 4 bases unmatched. The CDR3 DNA reads TGTGCCAGCAGCTTGGGACAGCTTCACAATGAGCAGTTCTTC. It translates to CASSLGQLHNEQFF.

A few counts support this clonotype. V usage is TRBV27 and J usage is TRBJ2-7, with 9 bases aligning to TRBD2. This CDR3 region has 15 residues. V shed 4 bases, J shed 4 bases, and the junction held 8 bases outside the gene matches. CDR1 and CDR2 (germline): MNHEY, SMNVEV (reference sequence). The CDR3 nucleotides read TGTGCCAGCAGTTGGCGGGCTAGCGGGGTATACGAGCAGTACTTC. Translated: CASSWRASGVYEQYF.